The rows below give T cell receptor beta chains drawn from one sample of a study of shared clonotypes between healthy human individuals. Clones were read by immunoSEQ multiplex PCR, and TCRdb kept only the in-frame ones, dropping some. The table has 1.5 million to 2.5 million clones, about 95% seen once. Sequencing was carried out using naive CD8+ T cells sorted from blood. The origin of the receptors is a man aged 18 to 29 in good health. The conserved cysteine and the conserved F or W are not part of the CDR3 here. Only some rows state a clone size, as once, few, many or a class for expanded clones.

v_call: TRBV27
clone_size: NA
j_call: TRBJ2-7
cdr3_aa: ASFPRGGPHEQY

v_call: TRBV5-5
clone_size: NA
j_call: TRBJ2-7
cdr3_aa: ASSLLGTGLTYEQY

v_call: TRBV4-1
clone_size: NA
j_call: TRBJ2-5
cdr3_aa: ASSQEGLAGQETQY

v_call: TRBV4-1
clone_size: NA
j_call: TRBJ1-1
cdr3_aa: ASSRTQLGGVNTEAF

v_call: TRBV6-5
clone_size: NA
j_call: TRBJ1-5
cdr3_aa: ASSPGGYGNQPQH

v_call: TRBV28
clone_size: NA
j_call: TRBJ1-2
cdr3_aa: ASSFRQVHGYT

v_call: TRBV6-1
clone_size: NA
j_call: TRBJ2-7
cdr3_aa: ASSEFLDEQY

v_call: TRBV14
clone_size: NA
j_call: TRBJ1-6
cdr3_aa: ASSQTGGGSYNSPLH

v_call: TRBV6-6
clone_size: NA
j_call: TRBJ1-1
cdr3_aa: ASRPLRGDMNTEAF

v_call: TRBV29-1
clone_size: NA
j_call: TRBJ2-7
cdr3_aa: SVEVQDGFYEQY

v_call: TRBV5-4
clone_size: NA
j_call: TRBJ2-7
cdr3_aa: ASSLFSYEQY

v_call: TRBV7-3
clone_size: NA
j_call: TRBJ2-2
cdr3_aa: ASSPWAGGNTGELF

v_call: TRBV15
clone_size: NA
j_call: TRBJ2-7
cdr3_aa: ATSGTGGRGEQY

v_call: TRBV28
clone_size: NA
j_call: TRBJ1-1
cdr3_aa: ASSLLGGNTEAF

v_call: TRBV27
clone_size: NA
j_call: TRBJ2-5
cdr3_aa: ASAPRVGGQETQY

v_call: TRBV4-3
clone_size: NA
j_call: TRBJ1-5
cdr3_aa: ASSQDLWQPQH

v_call: TRBV7-8
clone_size: once
j_call: TRBJ1-4
cdr3_aa: ASTPGEPNEKLF

v_call: TRBV10-2
clone_size: NA
j_call: TRBJ2-7
cdr3_aa: ASSEWGPYEQY

v_call: TRBV27
clone_size: NA
j_call: TRBJ2-5
cdr3_aa: ASSQMGLDFQETQY

v_call: TRBV6-5
clone_size: NA
j_call: TRBJ2-7
cdr3_aa: ASSMGTGDYYEQY

v_call: TRBV11-2
clone_size: NA
j_call: TRBJ1-1
cdr3_aa: ASSVLRGSNTEAF

v_call: TRBV6-5
clone_size: NA
j_call: TRBJ2-1
cdr3_aa: ASSLGQGGVNEQF

v_call: TRBV7-9
clone_size: NA
j_call: TRBJ1-1
cdr3_aa: ASSPRTNTEAF

v_call: TRBV27
clone_size: few
j_call: TRBJ1-5
cdr3_aa: ASGPNQPQH

v_call: TRBV5-8
clone_size: NA
j_call: TRBJ2-2
cdr3_aa: ASSLRMGGIGELF

v_call: TRBV11-2
clone_size: NA
j_call: TRBJ2-7
cdr3_aa: ASSLAAPHEQY

v_call: TRBV6-5
clone_size: NA
j_call: TRBJ2-3
cdr3_aa: ASSYSFGGGTDTQY

v_call: TRBV27
clone_size: NA
j_call: TRBJ1-5
cdr3_aa: ASSDGQGPNQPQH